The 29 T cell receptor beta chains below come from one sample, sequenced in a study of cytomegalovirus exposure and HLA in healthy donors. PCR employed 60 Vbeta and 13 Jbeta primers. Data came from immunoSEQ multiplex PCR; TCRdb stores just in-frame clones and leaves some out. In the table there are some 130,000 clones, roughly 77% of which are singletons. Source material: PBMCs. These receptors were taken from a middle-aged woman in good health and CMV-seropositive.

DNA of the CDR3: TGTGCCAGCAGCCGGGAGCCCGAAGAGACCCAGTACTTC. It yields the protein CASSREPEETQYF. V usage is TRBV6-4 and J usage is TRBJ2-5; tentatively, D is TRBD2 (6 bases). The CDR3 is made up of 13 amino acids. Trimming pared 6 bases from V and 3 bases from J, leaving 11 bases between. Germline CDR1 and CDR2: MRHNA and SNTAGT.

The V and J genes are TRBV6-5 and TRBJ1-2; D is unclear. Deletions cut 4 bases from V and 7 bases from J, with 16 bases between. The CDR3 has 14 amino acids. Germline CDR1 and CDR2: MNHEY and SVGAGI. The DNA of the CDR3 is TGTGCCAGCAGTTCCCCGGGGTTAGGCATTGGCTACACCTTC. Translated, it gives CASSSPGLGIGYTF.

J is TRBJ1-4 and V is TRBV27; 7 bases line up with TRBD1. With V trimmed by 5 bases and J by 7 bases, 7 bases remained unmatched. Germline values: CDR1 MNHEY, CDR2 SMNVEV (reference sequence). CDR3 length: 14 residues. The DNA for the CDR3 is TGTGCCAGCAGTAAGAAGACAGGGACTGAAAAACTGTTTTTT. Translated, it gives CASSKKTGTEKLFF. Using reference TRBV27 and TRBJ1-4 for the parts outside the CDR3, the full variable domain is EAQVTQNPRYLITVTGKKLTVTCSQNMNHEYMSWYRQDPGLGLRQIYYSMNVEVTDKGDVPEGYKVSRKEKRNFPLILESPSPNQTSLYFCASSKKTGTEKLFFGSGTQLSVL.

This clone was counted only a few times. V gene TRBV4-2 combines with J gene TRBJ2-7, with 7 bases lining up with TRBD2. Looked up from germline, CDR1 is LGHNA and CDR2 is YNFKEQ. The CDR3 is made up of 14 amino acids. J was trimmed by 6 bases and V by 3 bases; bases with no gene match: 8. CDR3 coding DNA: TGTGCCAGCAGCCAGGATAAATTAGCGGGCGAGCAGTACTTC. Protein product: CASSQDKLAGEQYF.

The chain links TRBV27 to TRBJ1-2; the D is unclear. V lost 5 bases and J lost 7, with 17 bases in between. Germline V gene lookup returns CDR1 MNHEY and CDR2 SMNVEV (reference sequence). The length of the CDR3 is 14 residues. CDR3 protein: CASSQTAEVGGYTF. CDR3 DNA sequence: TGTGCCAGCAGTCAAACAGCCGAAGTCGGTGGCTACACCTTC.

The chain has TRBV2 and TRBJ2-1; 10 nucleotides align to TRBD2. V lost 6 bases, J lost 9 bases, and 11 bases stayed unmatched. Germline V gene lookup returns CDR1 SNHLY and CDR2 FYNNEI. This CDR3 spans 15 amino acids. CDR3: CASRATSGTGGEQFF. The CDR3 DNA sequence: TGTGCCAGCAGAGCCACTAGCGGGACCGGGGGTGAGCAGTTCTTC.

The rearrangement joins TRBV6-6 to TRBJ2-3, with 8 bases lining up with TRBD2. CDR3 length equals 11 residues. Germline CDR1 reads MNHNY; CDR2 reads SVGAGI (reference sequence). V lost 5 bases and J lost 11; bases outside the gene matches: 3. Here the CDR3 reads CASSRLAGQYF. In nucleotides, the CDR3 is TGTGCCAGCAGTAGGCTAGCGGGGCAGTATTTT.

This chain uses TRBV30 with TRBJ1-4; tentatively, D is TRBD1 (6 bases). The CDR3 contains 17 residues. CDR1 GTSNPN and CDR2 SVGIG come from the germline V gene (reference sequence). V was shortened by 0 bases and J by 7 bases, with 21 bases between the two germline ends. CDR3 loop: CAWSVTPRDIYSEKLFF. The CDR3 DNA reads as TGTGCCTGGAGTGTAACCCCCCGGGACATTTATAGTGAAAAACTGTTTTTT.

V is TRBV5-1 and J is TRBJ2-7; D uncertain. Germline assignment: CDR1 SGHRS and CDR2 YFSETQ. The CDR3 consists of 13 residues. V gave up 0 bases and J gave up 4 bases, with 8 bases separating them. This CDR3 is CASSLAATYEQYF. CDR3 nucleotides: TGCGCCAGCAGCTTGGCCGCTACTTACGAGCAGTACTTC.

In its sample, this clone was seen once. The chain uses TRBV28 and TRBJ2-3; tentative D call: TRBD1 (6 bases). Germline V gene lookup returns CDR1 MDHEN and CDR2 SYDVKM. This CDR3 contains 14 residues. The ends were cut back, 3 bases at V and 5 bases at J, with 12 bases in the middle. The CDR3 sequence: CASSLRSGEDTQYF. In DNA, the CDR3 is TGTGCCAGCAGTTTGCGCTCAGGGGAAGATACGCAGTATTTT.

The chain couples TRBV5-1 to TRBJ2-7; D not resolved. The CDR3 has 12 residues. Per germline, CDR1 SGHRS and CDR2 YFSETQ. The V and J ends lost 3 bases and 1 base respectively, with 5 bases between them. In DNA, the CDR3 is TGCGCCAGCAGCTCCCTTTCCTACGAGCAGTACTTC. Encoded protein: CASSSLSYEQYF.

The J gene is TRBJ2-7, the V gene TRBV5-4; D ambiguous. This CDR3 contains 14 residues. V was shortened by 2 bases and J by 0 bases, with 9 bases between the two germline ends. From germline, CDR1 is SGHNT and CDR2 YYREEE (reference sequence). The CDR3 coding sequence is TGTGCCAGCAGCTTTAGCACCAGCTCCTACGAGCAGTACTTC. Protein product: CASSFSTSSYEQYF.

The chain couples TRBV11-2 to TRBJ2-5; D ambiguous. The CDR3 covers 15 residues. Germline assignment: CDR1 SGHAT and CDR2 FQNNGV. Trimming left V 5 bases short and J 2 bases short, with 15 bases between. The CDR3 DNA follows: TGTGCCAGCAGCCTTTTTGGAAGCGAGCAAGAGACCCAGTACTTC. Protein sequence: CASSLFGSEQETQYF.

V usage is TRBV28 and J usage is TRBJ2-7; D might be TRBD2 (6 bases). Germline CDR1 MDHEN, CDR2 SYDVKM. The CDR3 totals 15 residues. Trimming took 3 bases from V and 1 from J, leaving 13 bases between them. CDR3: CASSFRGTSSYEQYF. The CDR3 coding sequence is TGTGCCAGCAGTTTTCGCGGGACGAGTTCCTACGAGCAGTACTTC.

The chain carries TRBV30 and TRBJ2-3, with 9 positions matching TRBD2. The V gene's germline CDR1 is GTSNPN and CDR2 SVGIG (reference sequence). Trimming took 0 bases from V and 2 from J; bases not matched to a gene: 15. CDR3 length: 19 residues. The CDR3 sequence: CAWSVYCGASGITTDTQYF. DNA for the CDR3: TGTGCCTGGAGTGTATATTGTGGGGCTAGCGGGATCACCACAGATACGCAGTATTTT.

CDR3 loop: CASSEQGRGTEAFF. The CDR3 coding sequence is TGTGCCAGCAGCGAACAGGGGCGAGGTACTGAAGCTTTCTTT. The gene calls are TRBV7-8 and TRBJ1-1; 7 bases map to TRBD1. V lost 5 bases, J lost 5 bases, and 8 bases stayed unmatched. Germline V gene sequence: CDR1 SGHVS, CDR2 FQNEAQ. This CDR3 region has 14 residues.

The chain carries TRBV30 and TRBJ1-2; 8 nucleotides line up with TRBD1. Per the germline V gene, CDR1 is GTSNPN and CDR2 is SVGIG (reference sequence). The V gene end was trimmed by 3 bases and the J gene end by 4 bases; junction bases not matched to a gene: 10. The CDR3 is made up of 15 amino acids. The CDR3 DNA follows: TGTGCCTGGAGATTTGGCAGGGGGCTAGGCTATGGCTACACCTTC. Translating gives CAWRFGRGLGYGYTF.

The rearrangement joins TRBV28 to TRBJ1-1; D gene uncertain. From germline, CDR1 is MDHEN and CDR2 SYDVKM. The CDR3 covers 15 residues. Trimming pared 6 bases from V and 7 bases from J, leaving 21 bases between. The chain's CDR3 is CASSPLHLAEGEAFF. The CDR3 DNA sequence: TGTGCCAGCAGCCCCCTCCACCTCGCGGAGGGTGAAGCTTTCTTT.

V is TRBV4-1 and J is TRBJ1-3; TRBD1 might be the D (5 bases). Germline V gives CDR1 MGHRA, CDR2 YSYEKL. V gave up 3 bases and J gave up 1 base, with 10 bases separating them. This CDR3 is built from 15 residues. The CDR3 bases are TGCGCCAGCAGCCATGGGGAGGGGTCTGGAAACACCATATATTTT. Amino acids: CASSHGEGSGNTIYF.

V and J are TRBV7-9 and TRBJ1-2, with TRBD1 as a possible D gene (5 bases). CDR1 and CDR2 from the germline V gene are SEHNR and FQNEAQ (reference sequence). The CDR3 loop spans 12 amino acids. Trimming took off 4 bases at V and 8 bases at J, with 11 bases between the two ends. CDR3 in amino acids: CASSSGTGGYTF. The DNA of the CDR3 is TGTGCCAGCAGCTCAGGGACTGGGGGCTACACCTTC.

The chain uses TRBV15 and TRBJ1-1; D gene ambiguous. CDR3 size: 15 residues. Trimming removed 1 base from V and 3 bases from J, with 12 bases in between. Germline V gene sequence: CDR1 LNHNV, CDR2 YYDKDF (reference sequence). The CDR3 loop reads CATSRAGWEYTEAFF. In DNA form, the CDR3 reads TGTGCCACCAGCAGAGCGGGTTGGGAGTACACTGAAGCTTTCTTT. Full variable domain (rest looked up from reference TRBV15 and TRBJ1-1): DAMVIQNPRYQVTQFGKPVTLSCSQTLNHNVMYWYQQKSSQAPKLLFHYYDKDFNNEADTPDNFQSRRPNTSFCFLDIRSPGLGDTAMYLCATSRAGWEYTEAFFGQGTRLTVV.

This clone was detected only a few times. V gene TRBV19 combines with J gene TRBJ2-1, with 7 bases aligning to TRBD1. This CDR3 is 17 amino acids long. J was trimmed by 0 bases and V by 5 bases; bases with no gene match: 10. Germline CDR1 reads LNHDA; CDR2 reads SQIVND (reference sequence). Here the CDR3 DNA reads TGTGCCAGTAGTCCCGGGACAGCGCGAAGCTCCTACAATGAGCAGTTCTTC. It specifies CASSPGTARSSYNEQFF.

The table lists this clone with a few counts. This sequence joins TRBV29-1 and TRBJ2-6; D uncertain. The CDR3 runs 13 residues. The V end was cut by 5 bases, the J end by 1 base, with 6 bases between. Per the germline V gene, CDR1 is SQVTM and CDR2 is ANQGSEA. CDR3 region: CSVLVSGANVLTF. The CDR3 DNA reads TGCAGCGTTCTAGTATCTGGGGCCAACGTCCTGACTTTC.

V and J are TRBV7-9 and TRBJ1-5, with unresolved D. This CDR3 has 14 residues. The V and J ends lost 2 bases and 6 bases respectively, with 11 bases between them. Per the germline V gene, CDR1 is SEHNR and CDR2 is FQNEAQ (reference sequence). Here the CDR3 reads CASSLSGVGQPQHF. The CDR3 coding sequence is TGTGCCAGCAGCTTATCCGGGGTTGGTCAGCCCCAGCATTTT.

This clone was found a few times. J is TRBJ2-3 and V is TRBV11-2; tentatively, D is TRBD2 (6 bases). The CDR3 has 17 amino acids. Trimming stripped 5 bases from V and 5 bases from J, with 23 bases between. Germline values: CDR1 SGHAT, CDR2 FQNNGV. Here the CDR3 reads CASSPPGLPTRVDTQYF. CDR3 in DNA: TGTGCCAGCAGCCCGCCCGGACTACCGACACGGGTAGATACGCAGTATTTT.

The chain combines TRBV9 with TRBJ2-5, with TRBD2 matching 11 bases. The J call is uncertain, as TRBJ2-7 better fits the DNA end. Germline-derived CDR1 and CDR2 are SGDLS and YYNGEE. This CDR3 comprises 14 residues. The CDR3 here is CASSYGLAGYEQYF. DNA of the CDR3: TGTGCCAGCAGCTACGGACTAGCGGGCTACGAGCAGTACTTC.

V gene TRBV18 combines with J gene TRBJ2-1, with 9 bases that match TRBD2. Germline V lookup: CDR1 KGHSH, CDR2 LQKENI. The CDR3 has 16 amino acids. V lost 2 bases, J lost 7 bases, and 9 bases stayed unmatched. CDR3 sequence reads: CASSPVAGVYRNEQFF. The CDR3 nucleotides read TGTGCCAGCTCACCAGTAGCGGGAGTATATAGGAATGAGCAGTTCTTC.

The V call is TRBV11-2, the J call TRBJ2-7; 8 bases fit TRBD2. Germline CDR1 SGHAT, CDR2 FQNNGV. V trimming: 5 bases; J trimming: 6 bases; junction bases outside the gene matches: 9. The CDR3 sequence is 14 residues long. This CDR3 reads CASSPPGLGGEQYF. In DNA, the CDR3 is TGTGCCAGCAGCCCGCCGGGACTAGGAGGCGAGCAGTACTTC.

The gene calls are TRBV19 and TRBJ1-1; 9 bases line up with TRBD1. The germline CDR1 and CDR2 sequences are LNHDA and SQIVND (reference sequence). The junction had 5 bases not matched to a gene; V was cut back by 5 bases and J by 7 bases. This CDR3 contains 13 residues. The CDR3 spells CASSVGQGVEAFF. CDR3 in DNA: TGTGCCAGTAGTGTGGGACAGGGAGTTGAAGCTTTCTTT.